Listed below are T cell receptor beta chains from one sample, sequenced in a study of lymphopenia after photon versus proton radiotherapy. Repertoires were generated with immunoSEQ multiplex PCR, while TCRdb's copy carries only in-frame clones and drops some. Of roughly 76,000 clones in the sample, 85% to 95% are singletons; the top ten hold roughly 2.3%. The sequencing here drew on peripheral blood, taken from a patient treated with photon-based radiotherapy. All receptors come from a woman aged 40 to 50 with cholangiocarcinoma. CDR3s leave out the opening cysteine and the closing phenylalanine or tryptophan. The size entry is marked missing in some rows and otherwise reads once, few, many or a size class.

v_gene,j_gene,abundance,CDR3aa
TRBV2,TRBJ2-5,NA,ASSEARTRGGGTQY
TRBV27,TRBJ1-5,NA,ASSARGIAPQH
TRBV10-3,TRBJ1-2,NA,AISAPRQGALGYT
TRBV11-3,TRBJ1-3,NA,ASSLGGSGNTIY
TRBV5-6,TRBJ2-2,NA,ASSGFGSTGELF
TRBV6-1,TRBJ1-1,NA,ATSEAGWYTEAF
TRBV15,TRBJ1-6,NA,ATSREIGTGLSPLH
TRBV7-2,TRBJ2-3,NA,ASSLYRLAGSGTQY
TRBV27,TRBJ2-7,NA,ASKLGLAGGEQY
TRBV7-9,TRBJ2-3,NA,ASSLGDRDQVDTQY
TRBV19,TRBJ1-2,NA,ASSRDRNYGYT
TRBV7-2,TRBJ2-7,few,ASSLRQGARYEQY
TRBV7-3,TRBJ2-5,NA,CPPAKETQY
TRBV6-5,TRBJ1-1,NA,ASRPATGKNTEAF
TRBV5-5,TRBJ2-7,NA,ASTGAGGLYEQY
TRBV23-1,TRBJ1-2,NA,ASSQSGGGYT
TRBV7-2,TRBJ2-7,NA,ASSLGTAYEQY
TRBV5-1,TRBJ2-7,once,ASSLSPYEQY
TRBV5-1,TRBJ2-3,NA,ASSLAVGDTQY
TRBV5-3,TRBJ1-5,NA,ARRHRESQPQH
TRBV11-2,TRBJ1-3,NA,ASSLTFSSGNTIY
TRBV4-2,TRBJ1-3,NA,ASSQDGPAGNTIY
TRBV2,TRBJ1-1,NA,ASSEGQFTEAF
TRBV19,TRBJ1-2,NA,ASLAGSYGYT
TRBV5-1,TRBJ1-2,NA,ASSWGEGYT
TRBV7-8,TRBJ2-1,NA,ASSSMDREFHNEQF
TRBV6-5,TRBJ2-1,NA,ASKGGFNEQF
TRBV4-1,TRBJ2-1,NA,ASSQDEATSGANEQF
TRBV27,TRBJ1-2,NA,ASSPLGVYGYT
TRBV9,TRBJ2-5,NA,ASSVDPGGGVQETQY
TRBV28,TRBJ2-7,NA,ASSLGTVSYEQY
TRBV6-1,TRBJ1-6,NA,ASSPIGTVNSPLH
TRBV19,TRBJ1-1,NA,ATSMGRLNTEAF
TRBV6-1,TRBJ2-7,NA,ASSETGAGSSGSYEQY
TRBV7-9,TRBJ1-2,NA,ASSLAGGRIPDYGYT
TRBV5-1,TRBJ2-5,NA,ASSLGPEKAQETQY
TRBV10-3,TRBJ1-6,few,AISDEEGNSPLH
TRBV6-6,TRBJ2-6,NA,ASSRDSSGANVLT
TRBV7-8,TRBJ2-7,NA,ASSPPPGTEYEQY
TRBV9,TRBJ1-1,NA,ASSVGGYAREAF
TRBV19,TRBJ1-2,NA,ASRRQVNYGYT
TRBV12-1,TRBJ1-4,NA,ASMGGHRRGKLF
TRBV19,TRBJ2-7,NA,ASSPPGQGYYEQY
TRBV27,TRBJ2-7,NA,ASSFYRDRGAYEQY
TRBV5-1,TRBJ1-6,NA,ASSLAAGDYNSPLH